The 30 T cell receptor beta chains listed next were all sequenced from one sample in a study of blood T cell repertoires in COVID-19 (dated by TCRdb to the early 2020s). Libraries were built with the immunoSEQ multiplex PCR assay. TCRdb obtained this table from immuneACCESS and retained in-frame rearrangements with V and J assigned. These tables miss some clones; where compared with another copy, unresolved V genes account for less than half of the shortfall, and the remainder is unexplained. The sample records about 81,000 clones, about four fifths of which are singletons. 8.5% to 12% of the sample lies in the top ten. The sample taken for sequencing was peripheral blood. The receptors were sampled from a man aged 60 to 75 with acute or convalescent COVID-19.

This clone is a singleton in its sample. The chain recombines TRBV18 with TRBJ2-7; 9 bases line up with TRBD1. The CDR3 has 13 residues. Trimming cost V 4 bases and J 6 bases; bases outside gene matches: 4. Per germline, CDR1 KGHSH and CDR2 LQKENI. The CDR3 DNA follows: TGTGCCAGCTCACAGGGACAGGGTTCCGAGCAGTACTTC. This encodes CASSQGQGSEQYF.

The chain couples TRBV7-2 to TRBJ2-5; a weak D match, TRBD1 (6 bases). Germline V CDR1 and CDR2: SGHTA, FQGNSA. The CDR3 loop spans 14 amino acids. V dropped 3 bases and J dropped 2 bases, with 10 bases sitting between them. The CDR3 sequence is CASSFRTVQETQYF. CDR3 DNA: TGTGCCAGCAGCTTCAGGACAGTACAAGAGACCCAGTACTTC.

V usage is TRBV9 and J usage is TRBJ2-7; weak D call: TRBD1 (5 bases). The CDR3 contains 15 residues. Germline V CDR1 and CDR2: SGDLS, YYNGEE. The V gene lost 4 bases and the J gene lost 5 bases, with 19 bases spanning the gap. As DNA, the CDR3 is TGTGCCAGCAGCCCCCGGGCAGGGAAAGGGCACGAGCAGTACTTC. Amino acid sequence: CASSPRAGKGHEQYF. Combining the CDR3 with reference TRBV9 and TRBJ2-7 gives the whole variable domain DSGVTQTPKHLITATGQRVTLRCSPRSGDLSVYWYQQSLDQGLQFLIQYYNGEERAKGNILERFSAQQFPDLHSELNLSSLELGDSALYFCASSPRAGKGHEQYFGPGTRLTVT.

J is TRBJ2-1 and V is TRBV11-2; maybe TRBD2 (5 bases). V was cut by 7 bases and J by 7 bases, with 8 bases left in between. The CDR3 totals 11 residues. The germline gives CDR1 SGHAT, CDR2 FQNNGV. CDR3 sequence: CASTRGNEQFF. The CDR3 bases are TGTGCCAGCACCCGAGGGAATGAGCAGTTCTTC.

The chain links TRBV7-2 to TRBJ1-1, with 9 nucleotides matching TRBD1. J was trimmed by 4 bases and V by 4 bases; bases with no gene match: 4. The CDR3 runs to 14 residues. Looked up from germline, CDR1 is SGHTA and CDR2 is FQGNSA. The CDR3 bases are TGTGCCAGCAGCTATACAGGGGGCCGCACTGAAGCTTTCTTT. Its translation is CASSYTGGRTEAFF. The variable domain in full, with the rest retrieved from reference TRBV7-2 and TRBJ1-1, is GAGVSQSPSNKVTEKGKDVELRCDPISGHTALYWYRQSLGQGLEFLIYFQGNSAPDKSGLPSDRFSAERTGGSVSTLTIQRTQQEDSAVYLCASSYTGGRTEAFFGQGTRLTVV.

The CDR3 protein is CASSEQGTEGYTF. The CDR3 nucleotides read TGTGCCAGCAGTGAACAGGGAACGGAGGGCTACACCTTC. This rearrangement joins TRBV2 to TRBJ1-2, with D perhaps TRBD1 (5 bases). The CDR3 is 13 amino acids. CDR1 and CDR2 from the germline V gene are SNHLY and FYNNEI. V was cut by 2 bases and J by 8 bases, with 12 bases left in between.

This chain connects TRBV28 to TRBJ2-5; 8 bases fit TRBD1. This CDR3 is built from 13 residues. V lost 3 bases to trimming and J lost 5 bases; unmatched junction nucleotides: 2. CDR1 and CDR2 from the germline V gene are MDHEN and SYDVKM. The DNA for the CDR3 is TGTGCCAGCAGTTTTCAGGGGGCGGAGACCCAGTACTTC. This translates into CASSFQGAETQYF.

V and J are TRBV7-9 and TRBJ1-4, with 7 bases lining up with TRBD1. The CDR3 consists of 17 residues. Trimming cost V 0 bases and J 4 bases; bases outside gene matches: 8. Germline V gene lookup returns CDR1 SEHNR and CDR2 FQNEAQ (reference sequence). CDR3 residues: CASSLARGSDSNEKLFF. The CDR3 nucleotides are TGTGCCAGCAGCTTAGCCAGGGGGTCGGACAGTAATGAAAAACTGTTTTTT.

The CDR3 DNA follows: TGTGCCAGAAGCTCAACTTATGAGGTCCGGAGTACTGAAGCTTTCTTT. Translated: CARSSTYEVRSTEAFF. The V and J genes are TRBV7-5 and TRBJ1-1. TRBV7-5 constitutes a pseudogene. This CDR3 contains 16 residues.

The chain has TRBV6-5 and TRBJ1-3; D is unresolved. Trimming took off 8 bases at V and 0 bases at J, with 11 bases between the two ends. Per germline, CDR1 MNHEY and CDR2 SVGAGI. The CDR3 extends over 14 amino acids. The CDR3 nucleotides read TGTGCCAGCGGTCAGTCCTTCTCTGGAAACACCATATATTTT. This sequence encodes CASGQSFSGNTIYF.

This chain joins TRBV4-1 and TRBJ1-4; D may be TRBD1 (6 bases). The CDR3 is made up of 15 amino acids. Between the trimmed V and J ends, which lost 4 bases and 4 bases, there was a span of 13 bases. The germline V gene has CDR1 MGHRA and CDR2 YSYEKL. CDR3 loop: CASSPREGDNEKLFF. CDR3 bases: TGCGCCAGCAGCCCGAGGGAGGGGGATAATGAAAAACTGTTTTTT.

CDR3 DNA sequence: TGTGCCAGCAGCTTATACTCCCTACCGTACTTC. This encodes CASSLYSLPYF. The chain combines TRBV7-2 with TRBJ2-7; D ambiguous. CDR1 and CDR2 (germline): SGHTA, FQGNSA. V shed 2 bases and J shed 12 bases, with 11 bases lying between them. CDR3 length: 11 amino acids.

The chain recombines TRBV6-5 with TRBJ2-7, with 10 bases fitting TRBD1. Losses at the gene ends were 6 bases for V and 6 bases for J; bases not matched to a gene: 8. There are 14 residues in the CDR3. Germline V gene lookup returns CDR1 MNHEY and CDR2 SVGAGI. CDR3 DNA: TGTGCCAGCAGACTCACTTGGACAGGGGGCGAGCAGTACTTC. This sequence encodes CASRLTWTGGEQYF.

The V call is TRBV6-2 or TRBV6-3, the J call TRBJ1-1; D is uncertain. The CDR3 is 12 residues long. Germline CDR1 MNHEY, CDR2 SVGEGT. With 1 base removed from V and 12 bases from J, the gap between germline ends came to 12 bases. The CDR3 DNA follows: TGTGCCAGCAGTTACTTATTCCAGGAAACTTTCTTT. It codes for CASSYLFQETFF.

This clone was recorded a few times. V is TRBV7-9 and J is TRBJ1-2, with 8 bases lining up with TRBD1. The trim removed 5 bases at V and 8 bases at J, leaving 10 bases unmatched. Germline V gene sequence: CDR1 SEHNR, CDR2 FQNEAQ (reference sequence). The CDR3 loop spans 14 amino acids. For the CDR3, the DNA is TGTGCCAGCAGCCCCGGACAGGGAGGATGGGGCTACACCTTC. It translates to CASSPGQGGWGYTF.

In DNA form, the CDR3 reads TGTGCCAGCAGCTTATTTACAGGGGGTGGGACAGATACGCAGTATTTT. Translation gives CASSLFTGGGTDTQYF. J is TRBJ2-3 and V is TRBV5-4; 8 bases map to TRBD1. Trimming removed 2 bases from V and 3 bases from J; junction bases left unmatched: 8. This CDR3 spans 16 amino acids. The germline CDR1 and CDR2 sequences are SGHNT and YYREEE (reference sequence).

The rearrangement links TRBV5-1 to TRBJ2-7; maybe TRBD2 (6 bases). V shed 5 bases and J shed 0 bases, with 15 bases lying between them. The V gene's germline CDR1 is SGHRS and CDR2 YFSETQ. The CDR3 sequence is 15 residues long. The CDR3 region is CASSSGGGTSYEQYF. The CDR3 DNA is TGCGCCAGCAGTTCAGGCGGAGGGACCTCCTACGAGCAGTACTTC.

V and J are TRBV6-2 or TRBV6-3 and TRBJ2-1, with 9 bases that match TRBD2. The CDR3 spans 16 residues. Trimming at V came to 6 bases and at J to 0 bases, leaving 6 bases not matched to a gene. Per the germline V gene, CDR1 is MNHEY and CDR2 is SVGEGT. The chain's CDR3 is CASSFLAGSSYNEQFF. The CDR3 nucleotides read TGTGCCAGCAGCTTCCTAGCGGGAAGCTCCTACAATGAGCAGTTCTTC.

The genes are TRBV2 and TRBJ2-2, with D maybe TRBD2 (5 bases). Trimming stripped 5 bases from V and 0 bases from J, with 13 bases between. CDR1 and CDR2 from the germline V gene are SNHLY and FYNNEI. This CDR3 contains 16 residues. CDR3 sequence reads: CASSFRTAANTGELFF. Here the CDR3 DNA reads TGTGCCAGCAGTTTTCGGACTGCCGCGAACACCGGGGAGCTGTTTTTT.

The chain carries TRBV3-1 (or the pseudogene TRBV3-2) and TRBJ2-2; 7 bases are a match to TRBD2. The junction had 6 bases not matched to a gene; V was cut back by 4 bases and J by 1 base. CDR3 length: 16 amino acids. CDR1 is LGHDT and CDR2 is YNNKEL in the germline V gene (reference sequence). CDR3 sequence reads: CASSPRGRGNTGELFF. The CDR3 DNA follows: TGTGCCAGCAGCCCTCGTGGGAGGGGGAACACCGGGGAGCTGTTTTTT.

This sequence joins TRBV30 and TRBJ2-5; D possibly corresponds to TRBD2 (5 bases). V dropped 1 base and J dropped 2 bases, with 14 bases sitting between them. The germline V gene encodes CDR1 GTSNPN and CDR2 SVGIG (reference sequence). This CDR3 is built from 15 residues. The CDR3 DNA sequence: TGTGCCTGGAGTGCTCTAGGACTTCCGCAAGAGACCCAGTACTTC. Its protein is CAWSALGLPQETQYF.

With regard to this clone: An end of the junction does not agree with germline; a read error may underlie this. The genes are TRBV7-9 and TRBJ2-1, with TRBD2 matching over 8 bases. Per the germline V gene, CDR1 is SEHNR and CDR2 is FQNEAQ (reference sequence). The length of the CDR3 is 11 residues. CDR3 in DNA: TGTGCCAGCACGCGGGGGGCAGGGGTGGTCTTC. Amino acid sequence: CASTRGAGVVF.

This chain joins TRBV5-4 and TRBJ2-5, with TRBD2 identical over 15 bases. Germline assignment: CDR1 SGHNT and CDR2 YYREEE (reference sequence). After removal of 0 bases from V and 1 base from J, the junction contained 4 bases not matched to a gene. CDR3 size: 18 residues. CDR3 residues: CASSLGGLAGGPQETQYF. The CDR3 DNA is TGTGCCAGCAGCTTGGGGGGACTAGCGGGAGGCCCCCAAGAGACCCAGTACTTC. The full variable domain, its missing parts supplied by reference TRBV5-4 and TRBJ2-5, is ETGVTQSPTHLIKTRGQQVTLRCSSQSGHNTVSWYQQALGQGPQFIFQYYREEENGRGNFPPRFSGLQFPNYSSELNVNALELDDSALYLCASSLGGLAGGPQETQYFGPGTRLLVL.

The chain joins TRBV5-5 to TRBJ1-4; no firm D call. Between the trimmed V and J ends, which lost 6 bases and 3 bases, there was a span of 15 bases. This CDR3 is 15 amino acids long. The germline CDR1 and CDR2 sequences are SGHKS and YYEKEE (reference sequence). The CDR3 is CASKRTGDPNEKLFF. The CDR3 nucleotides are TGTGCCAGCAAGCGGACCGGGGATCCTAATGAAAAACTGTTTTTT.

The CDR3 coding sequence is TGCGCCAGCAGCCAAGGGGCTAGCGGGACCTACGAGCAGTACTTC. Translation: CASSQGASGTYEQYF. The V gene is TRBV4-3, the J gene TRBJ2-7; 9 bases map to TRBD2. The germline V gene encodes CDR1 LGHNA and CDR2 YSLEER. The V segment lost 1 base and the J segment 2 bases; nucleotides outside the gene matches: 3. The CDR3 length is 15 residues.

CDR3 sequence reads: CASSIKETYGYTF. CDR3 DNA sequence: TGTGCCAGTAGTATTAAGGAGACCTATGGCTACACCTTC. This chain joins TRBV19 and TRBJ1-2; D gene unclear. Germline V gene lookup returns CDR1 LNHDA and CDR2 SQIVND (reference sequence). V lost 3 bases and J 4 bases, leaving 9 bases between the germline ends. The CDR3 covers 13 residues.

The V gene is TRBV5-1, the J gene TRBJ2-3; TRBD2 is a possible D gene (6 bases). Germline V gene data show CDR1 as SGHRS and CDR2 as YFSETQ. CDR3 length equals 14 residues. With 2 bases removed from V and 11 bases from J, the gap between germline ends came to 18 bases. The CDR3 coding sequence is TGCGCCAGCAGCTTAGGGACTTCCCGAGGAAGGCAGTATTTT. Translation gives CASSLGTSRGRQYF.

The genes are TRBV6-5 and TRBJ2-7; 14 bases map to TRBD2. The CDR3 is 14 residues long. From germline, CDR1 is MNHEY and CDR2 SVGAGI. The V segment lost 6 bases and the J segment 9 bases; nucleotides outside the gene matches: 7. CDR3: CASRTGLAGVVQYF. Here the CDR3 DNA reads TGTGCCAGCAGAACGGGACTAGCGGGAGTGGTGCAGTACTTC.

V is TRBV5-1 and J is TRBJ2-1, with 7 bases matching TRBD2. The CDR3 runs 14 residues. The ends lost 5 bases at V and 8 bases at J; junction bases unmatched: 10. The V gene's germline CDR1 is SGHRS and CDR2 YFSETQ. The CDR3 sequence: CASSYAGVQYEQFF. DNA for the CDR3: TGCGCCAGCAGTTACGCGGGAGTACAATATGAGCAGTTCTTC.

This clone was picked up one time. The rearrangement links TRBV7-9 to TRBJ2-1; 11 bases are shared with TRBD2. Looked up from germline, CDR1 is SEHNR and CDR2 is FQNEAQ (reference sequence). Trimming at V came to 6 bases and at J to 5 bases, leaving 12 bases not matched to a gene. The length of the CDR3 is 17 residues. CDR3 loop: CASSHIAGGPKDNEQFF. The CDR3 DNA is TGTGCCAGCAGTCATATAGCGGGAGGGCCGAAAGACAATGAGCAGTTCTTC.